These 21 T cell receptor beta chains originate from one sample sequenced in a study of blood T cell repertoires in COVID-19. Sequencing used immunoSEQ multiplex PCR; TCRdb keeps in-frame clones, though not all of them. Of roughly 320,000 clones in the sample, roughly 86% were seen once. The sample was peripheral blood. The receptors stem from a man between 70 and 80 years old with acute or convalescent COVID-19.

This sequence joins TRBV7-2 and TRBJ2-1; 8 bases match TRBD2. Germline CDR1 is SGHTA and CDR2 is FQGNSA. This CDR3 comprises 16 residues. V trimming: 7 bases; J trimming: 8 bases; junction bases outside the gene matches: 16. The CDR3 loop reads CASTHGGASGHHEQFF. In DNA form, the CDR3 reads TGTGCCAGCACCCATGGGGGGGCTAGCGGGCATCATGAGCAGTTCTTC.

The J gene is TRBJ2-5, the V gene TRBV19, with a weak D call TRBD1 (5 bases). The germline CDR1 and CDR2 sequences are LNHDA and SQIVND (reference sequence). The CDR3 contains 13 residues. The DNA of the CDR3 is TGTGCGACCAGTATGGGGCAGAAAGAGACCCAGTACTTC. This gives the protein CATSMGQKETQYF.

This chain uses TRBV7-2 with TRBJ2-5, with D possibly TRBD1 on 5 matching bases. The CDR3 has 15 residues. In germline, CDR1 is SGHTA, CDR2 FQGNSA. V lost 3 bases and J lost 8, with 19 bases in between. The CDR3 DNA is TGTGCCAGCAGCTTCAGGGTTGGGCCAGCCCGAACCCAGTACTTC. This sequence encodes CASSFRVGPARTQYF.

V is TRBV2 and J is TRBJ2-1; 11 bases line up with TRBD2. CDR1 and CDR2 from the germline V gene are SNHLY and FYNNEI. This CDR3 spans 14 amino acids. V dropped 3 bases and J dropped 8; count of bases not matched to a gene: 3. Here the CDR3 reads CASSDVSGGDEQFF. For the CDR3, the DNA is TGTGCCAGCAGTGATGTTAGCGGGGGGGATGAGCAGTTCTTC.

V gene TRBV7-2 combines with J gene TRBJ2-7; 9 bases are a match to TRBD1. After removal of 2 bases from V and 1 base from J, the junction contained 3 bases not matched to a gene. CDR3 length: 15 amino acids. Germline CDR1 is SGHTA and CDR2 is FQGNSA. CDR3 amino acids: CASSLRGQGSYEQYF. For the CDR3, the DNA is TGTGCCAGCAGCTTACGCGGACAGGGGTCCTACGAGCAGTACTTC.

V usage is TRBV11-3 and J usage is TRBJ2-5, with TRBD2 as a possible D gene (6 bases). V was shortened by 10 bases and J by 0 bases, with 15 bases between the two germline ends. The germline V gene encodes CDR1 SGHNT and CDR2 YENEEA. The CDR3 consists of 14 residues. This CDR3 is CATQGSGNQETQYF. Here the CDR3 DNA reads TGTGCCACCCAAGGTAGCGGAAACCAAGAGACCCAGTACTTC.

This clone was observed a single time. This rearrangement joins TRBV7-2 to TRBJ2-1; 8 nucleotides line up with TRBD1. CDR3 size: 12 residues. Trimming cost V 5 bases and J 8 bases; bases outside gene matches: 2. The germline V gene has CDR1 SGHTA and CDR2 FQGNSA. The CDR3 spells CASSRQGYEQFF. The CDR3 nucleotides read TGTGCCAGCAGCCGACAGGGGTATGAGCAGTTCTTC.

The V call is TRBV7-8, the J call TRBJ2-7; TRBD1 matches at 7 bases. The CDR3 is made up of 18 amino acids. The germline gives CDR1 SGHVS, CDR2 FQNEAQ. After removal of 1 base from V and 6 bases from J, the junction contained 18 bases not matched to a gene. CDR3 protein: CASSLVNGNRGFSGEQYF. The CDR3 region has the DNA TGTGCCAGCAGCTTAGTAAATGGGAACAGGGGATTTTCGGGCGAGCAGTACTTC.

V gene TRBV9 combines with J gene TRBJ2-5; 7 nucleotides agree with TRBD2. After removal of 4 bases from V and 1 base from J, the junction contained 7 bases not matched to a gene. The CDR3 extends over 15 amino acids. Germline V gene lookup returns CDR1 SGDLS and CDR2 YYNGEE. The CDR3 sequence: CASSSLGGVQETQYF. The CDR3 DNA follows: TGTGCCAGCAGCTCCCTGGGGGGGGTCCAAGAGACCCAGTACTTC.

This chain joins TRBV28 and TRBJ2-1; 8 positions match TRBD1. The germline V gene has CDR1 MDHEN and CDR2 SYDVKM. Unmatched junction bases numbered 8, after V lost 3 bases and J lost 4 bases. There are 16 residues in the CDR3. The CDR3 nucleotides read TGTGCCAGCAGTTTCACCCGACAGGGGAAGTACAATGAGCAGTTCTTC. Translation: CASSFTRQGKYNEQFF.

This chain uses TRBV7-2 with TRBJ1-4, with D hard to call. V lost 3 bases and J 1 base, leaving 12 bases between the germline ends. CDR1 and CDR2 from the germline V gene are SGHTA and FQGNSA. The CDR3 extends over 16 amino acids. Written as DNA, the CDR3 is TGTGCCAGCAGCTTTTTTGGTGCCAGAACTAATGAAAAACTGTTTTTT. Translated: CASSFFGARTNEKLFF.

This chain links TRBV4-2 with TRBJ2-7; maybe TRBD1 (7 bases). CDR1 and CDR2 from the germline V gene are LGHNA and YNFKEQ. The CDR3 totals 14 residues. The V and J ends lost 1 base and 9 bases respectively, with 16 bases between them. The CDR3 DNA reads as TGTGCCAGCAGCCAAGGACAGGGAATCGGGGGGCAGTACTTC. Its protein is CASSQGQGIGGQYF.

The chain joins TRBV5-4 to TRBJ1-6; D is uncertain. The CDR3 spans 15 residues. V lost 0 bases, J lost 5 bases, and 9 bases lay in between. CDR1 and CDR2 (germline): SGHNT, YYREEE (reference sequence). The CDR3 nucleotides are TGTGCCAGCAGCTTGGGGCAAATCAATAATTCACCCCTCCACTTT. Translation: CASSLGQINNSPLHF.

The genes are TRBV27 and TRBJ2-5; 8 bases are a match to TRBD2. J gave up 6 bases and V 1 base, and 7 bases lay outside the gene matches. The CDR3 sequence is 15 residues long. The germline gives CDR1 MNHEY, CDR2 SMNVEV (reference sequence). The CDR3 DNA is TGTGCCAGCAGTTTATTAACGGGGGGGCAGAAGACCCAGTACTTC. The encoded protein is CASSLLTGGQKTQYF.

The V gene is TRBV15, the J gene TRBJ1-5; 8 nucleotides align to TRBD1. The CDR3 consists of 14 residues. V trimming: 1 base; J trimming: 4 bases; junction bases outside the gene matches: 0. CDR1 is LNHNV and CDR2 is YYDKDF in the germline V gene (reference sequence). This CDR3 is CATSRGQGNQPQHF. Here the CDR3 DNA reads TGTGCCACCAGCAGAGGACAGGGGAATCAGCCCCAGCATTTT.

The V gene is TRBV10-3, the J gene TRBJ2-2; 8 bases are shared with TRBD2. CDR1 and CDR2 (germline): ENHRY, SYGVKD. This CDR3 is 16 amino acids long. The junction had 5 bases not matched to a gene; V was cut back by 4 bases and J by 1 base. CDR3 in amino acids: CAISGGTRMNTGELFF. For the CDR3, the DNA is TGTGCCATCAGTGGGGGGACTAGAATGAACACCGGGGAGCTGTTTTTT.

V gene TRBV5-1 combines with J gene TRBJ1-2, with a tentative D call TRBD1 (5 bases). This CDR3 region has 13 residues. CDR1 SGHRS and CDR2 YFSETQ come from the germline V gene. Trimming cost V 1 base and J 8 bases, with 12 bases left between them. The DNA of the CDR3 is TGCGCCAGCAGCTTGAGTCAGGGAGGCGGCTACACCTTC. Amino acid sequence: CASSLSQGGGYTF.

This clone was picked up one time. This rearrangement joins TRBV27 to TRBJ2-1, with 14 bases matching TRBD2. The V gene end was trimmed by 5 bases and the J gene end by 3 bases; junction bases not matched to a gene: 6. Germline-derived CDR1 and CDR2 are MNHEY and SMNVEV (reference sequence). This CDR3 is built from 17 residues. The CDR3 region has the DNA TGTGCCAGCAGTCCAGGACTAGCGGGAGGTTACTACAATGAGCAGTTCTTC. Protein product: CASSPGLAGGYYNEQFF.

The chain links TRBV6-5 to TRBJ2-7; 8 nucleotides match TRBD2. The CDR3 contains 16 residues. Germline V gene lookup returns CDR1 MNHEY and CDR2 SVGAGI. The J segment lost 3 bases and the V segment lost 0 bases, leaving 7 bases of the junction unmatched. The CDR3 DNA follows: TGTGCCAGCAGTTACTCTGGCGGGAGGTTCCACTACGAGCAGTACTTC. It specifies CASSYSGGRFHYEQYF.

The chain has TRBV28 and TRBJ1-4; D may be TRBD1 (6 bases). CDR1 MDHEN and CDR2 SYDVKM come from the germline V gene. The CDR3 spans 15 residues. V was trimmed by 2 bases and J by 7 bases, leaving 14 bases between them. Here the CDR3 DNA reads TGTGCCAGCAGTTTAAGGGCGGGGGACATTGAAAAACTGTTTTTT. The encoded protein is CASSLRAGDIEKLFF.

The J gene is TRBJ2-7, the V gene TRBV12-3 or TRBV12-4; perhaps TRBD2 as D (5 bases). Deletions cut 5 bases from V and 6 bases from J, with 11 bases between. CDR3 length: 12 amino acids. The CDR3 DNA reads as TGTGCCAGCAGTCACGAGGGAGCCGAGCAGTACTTC. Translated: CASSHEGAEQYF.